Listed here are 20 T cell receptor beta chains from one sample, sequenced in a study of CD8 T cells in Susac syndrome. About 0.5 to 1 ug RNA was reverse transcribed with random hexamers. TCRdb used MiXCR to reprocess the immunoSEQ multiplex PCR reads, holding one entry per CDR3 protein. The table lists some 240,000 distinct CDR3 sequences, about 96% of them singletons. Sequencing used CD4+ T cells from PBMCs. These receptors were collected from a human donor with Susac syndrome.

The J gene is TRBJ1-5, the V gene TRBV20-1, with a tentative D call TRBD1 (5 bases). V shed 1 base and J shed 5 bases, with 12 bases lying between them. The CDR3 length is 14 residues. The germline CDR1 and CDR2 sequences are DFQATT and SNEGSKA (reference sequence). Written as DNA, the CDR3 is TGCAGTGCTAGAGTAGCGGGGGTTGATCAGCCCCAGCATTTT. This gives the protein CSARVAGVDQPQHF.

J is TRBJ2-3 and V is TRBV6-5; the D is unclear. This CDR3 comprises 15 residues. V was cut by 2 bases and J by 6 bases, with 15 bases left in between. Germline V gene lookup returns CDR1 MNHEY and CDR2 SVGAGI. CDR3 in DNA: TGTGCCAGCAGTTACAGGGCCGGCCCAACGGATACGCAGTATTTT. It encodes CASSYRAGPTDTQYF.

The chain recombines TRBV28 with TRBJ1-5; D is possibly TRBD1 (5 bases). V gave up 6 bases and J gave up 2 bases, with 14 bases separating them. The CDR3 has 15 amino acids. Per germline, CDR1 MDHEN and CDR2 SYDVKM. CDR3: CASSKFLGGNQPQHF. The CDR3 nucleotides read TGTGCCAGCAGCAAATTTTTAGGGGGCAATCAGCCCCAGCATTTT.

The rearrangement uses TRBV18 and TRBJ2-2; D ambiguous. V was pared by 6 bases and J by 3 bases, with 11 bases between. Germline values: CDR1 KGHSH, CDR2 LQKENI. The CDR3 contains 14 residues. CDR3 sequence: CASSAMDDTGELFF. The CDR3, as DNA: TGTGCCAGCTCGGCGATGGATGACACCGGGGAGCTGTTTTTT.

The chain links TRBV20-1 to TRBJ2-2, with D unresolved. Trimming removed 3 bases at V and 4 bases at J, with 12 bases between. The CDR3 extends over 14 amino acids. Germline loops: CDR1 DFQATT, CDR2 SNEGSKA (reference sequence). The CDR3, as DNA: TGCAGTGCTAGTGGTCCGCGGCGCACCGGGGAGCTGTTTTTT. Translated, it gives CSASGPRRTGELFF.

The V gene is TRBV7-9, the J gene TRBJ1-5; D gene ambiguous. Per germline, CDR1 SEHNR and CDR2 FQNEAQ (reference sequence). Trimming pared 4 bases from V and 4 bases from J, leaving 11 bases between. The CDR3 runs 14 residues. The CDR3 DNA sequence: TGTGCCAGCAGCTCCGGGGTAGGGAATCAGCCCCAGCATTTT. Amino acids: CASSSGVGNQPQHF.

The chain links TRBV23-1 to TRBJ2-7; D gene ambiguous. Being an ORF, TRBV23-1 has a function that is uncertain. The ends were cut back, 8 bases at V and 5 bases at J, with 10 bases in the middle. The CDR3 extends over 11 amino acids. The CDR3 reads CASDGSHEQYF. CDR3 DNA sequence: TGCGCCAGCGATGGATCCCACGAGCAGTACTTC.

The chain is built from TRBV9 and TRBJ2-2; no reliable D call. From germline, CDR1 is SGDLS and CDR2 YYNGEE. CDR3 length: 15 residues. Deletions cut 4 bases from V and 5 bases from J, with 15 bases between. CDR3 protein: CASSKRSGFTGELFF. CDR3 nucleotides: TGTGCCAGCAGCAAAAGGTCCGGATTTACCGGGGAGCTGTTTTTT.

This rearrangement joins TRBV9 to TRBJ2-3; D is unresolved. The germline gives CDR1 SGDLS, CDR2 YYNGEE. The CDR3 has 13 residues. V was clipped by 2 bases and J by 2 bases, with 6 bases between them. CDR3 sequence reads: CASSVRTTDTQYF. The CDR3 bases are TGTGCCAGCAGCGTCCGAACCACAGATACGCAGTATTTT.

This chain joins TRBV3-1 and TRBJ2-1; TRBD2 aligns across 14 bases. V trimming: 2 bases; J trimming: 6 bases; junction bases outside the gene matches: 6. Looked up from germline, CDR1 is LGHDT and CDR2 is YNNKEL (reference sequence). This CDR3 is built from 17 residues. The CDR3 reads CASSQQGTSGSRNEQFF. The DNA for the CDR3 is TGTGCCAGCAGCCAACAAGGGACTAGCGGGAGTCGCAATGAGCAGTTCTTC.

The chain combines TRBV25-1 with TRBJ2-6; D may correspond to TRBD1 or TRBD2 (5 bases each). V shed 5 bases and J shed 2 bases, with 10 bases lying between them. The CDR3 extends over 15 amino acids. Germline values: CDR1 MGHDK, CDR2 SYGVNS. The CDR3 region is CASSWGYTGANVLTF. The DNA for the CDR3 is TGTGCCAGCAGTTGGGGGTACACTGGGGCCAACGTCCTGACTTTC.

V and J are TRBV19 and TRBJ1-1, with 9 bases fitting TRBD1. Trimming at V came to 4 bases and at J to 5 bases, leaving 8 bases not matched to a gene. The CDR3 contains 15 residues. Germline V CDR1 and CDR2: LNHDA, SQIVND (reference sequence). The CDR3 nucleotides read TGTGCCAGTAGTAGGGACAGGGAGAGGTGGACTGAAGCTTTCTTT. Translation: CASSRDRERWTEAFF.

V gene TRBV20-1 combines with J gene TRBJ2-5; D call uncertain. Per germline, CDR1 DFQATT and CDR2 SNEGSKA (reference sequence). CDR3 length: 13 residues. Trimming shortened V by 2 bases and J by 3 bases, and 10 bases separated the two germline ends. The CDR3 bases are TGCAGTGCTAGACGGCAGCTCAAAGAGACCCAGTACTTC. Protein product: CSARRQLKETQYF.

In the case of this clonotype: An end of the junction does not agree with germline; a read error may underlie this. This chain connects TRBV29-1 to TRBJ2-1; the match to TRBD1 covers 8 bases. The germline gives CDR1 SQVTM, CDR2 ANQGSEA. The CDR3 is made up of 14 amino acids. CDR3 in amino acids: CSIDRGAAYNEQFF. CDR3 sequence (DNA): TGCAGCATTGACAGGGGAGCGGCCTACAATGAGCAGTTCTTC.

V is TRBV29-1 and J is TRBJ2-5, with 8 bases that match TRBD2. Germline V gene sequence: CDR1 SQVTM, CDR2 ANQGSEA. The junction had 4 bases not matched to a gene; V was cut back by 4 bases and J by 0 bases. The CDR3 covers 14 residues. As DNA, the CDR3 is TGCAGCGTTGGACAACTAGCGGACCAAGAGACCCAGTACTTC. Its translation: CSVGQLADQETQYF.

In the case of this clonotype: One end of the junction is discordant with germline, which a read error may explain. J is TRBJ2-7 and V is TRBV7-7; D not resolved. The CDR3 covers 13 residues. Germline V gives CDR1 SSHAT, CDR2 FNYEAQ (reference sequence). CDR3 sequence reads: CASSLLTHYEQYF. CDR3 DNA: TGTGCTAGCAGCCTACTAACCCATTACGAGCAGTACTTC.

The chain couples TRBV30 to TRBJ2-5; the match to TRBD2 covers 10 bases. The V gene end was trimmed by 0 bases and the J gene end by 4 bases; junction bases not matched to a gene: 2. CDR3 length: 14 amino acids. In germline, CDR1 is GTSNPN, CDR2 SVGIG (reference sequence). CDR3 sequence: CAWSVRLAGETQYF. The CDR3 nucleotides are TGTGCCTGGAGTGTACGACTAGCGGGAGAGACCCAGTACTTC. Complete variable domain (other parts from reference TRBV30 and TRBJ2-5): SQTIHQWPATLVQPVGSPLSLECTVEGTSNPNLYWYRQAAGRGLQLLFYSVGIGQISSEVPQNLSASRPQDRQFILSSKKLLLSDSGFYLCAWSVRLAGETQYFGPGTRLLVL.

This clonotype was recorded a few times. This chain joins TRBV7-9 and TRBJ2-5, with TRBD2 as a possible D gene (5 bases). Per germline, CDR1 SEHNR and CDR2 FQNEAQ (reference sequence). V dropped 6 bases and J dropped 2 bases, with 7 bases sitting between them. The CDR3 spans 12 residues. As DNA, the CDR3 is TGTGCCAGCAGGAGGGATCAAGAGACCCAGTACTTC. As protein: CASRRDQETQYF.

The chain is built from TRBV4-2 and TRBJ2-5; no clear D. V lost 1 base and J 0 bases, leaving 12 bases between the germline ends. CDR3 size: 16 residues. CDR1 and CDR2 from the germline V gene are LGHNA and YNFKEQ. Here the CDR3 reads CASSQVSGGYQETQYF. For the CDR3, the DNA is TGTGCCAGCAGCCAAGTTTCTGGCGGCTACCAAGAGACCCAGTACTTC.

The genes are TRBV12-3 or TRBV12-4 and TRBJ2-3, with D perhaps TRBD2 (6 bases). The CDR3 contains 13 residues. Deletions cut 6 bases from V and 6 bases from J, with 13 bases between. Here the CDR3 DNA reads TGTGCCAGCAGACCTCCTAGCGCCGATACGCAGTATTTT. Translated: CASRPPSADTQYF.